The T cell receptor beta chain described here comes from a study of blood T cell repertoires in COVID-19. Study as a whole: There were acute and convalescent COVID-19 samples, and they came from the United States, Italy and Spain.

The CDR3 consists of 15 residues. V lost 1 base and J lost 0; bases outside the gene matches: 3. Germline V gene sequence: CDR1 SGHRS, CDR2 YFSETQ. This table comes from immunoSEQ multiplex PCR, and its TCRdb copy is limited to in-frame clones, with some not included. The sample contains about 250,000 clones, 80% to 90% of which appear only once. Participants spanned ages roughly 18 to 90 years and resided in about 25 US areas. The receptor comes from a man aged 18 to 35 who had recovered from COVID-19. The J gene is TRBJ2-7, the V gene TRBV5-1; 8 nucleotides match TRBD2. Sequencing was done on a sample of PBMCs or T cells enriched from blood (not recorded which). The CDR3 DNA sequence: TGCGCCAGCAGCTTGTATGGGACTAGCTCCTACGAGCAGTACTTC. Its translation: CASSLYGTSSYEQYF.